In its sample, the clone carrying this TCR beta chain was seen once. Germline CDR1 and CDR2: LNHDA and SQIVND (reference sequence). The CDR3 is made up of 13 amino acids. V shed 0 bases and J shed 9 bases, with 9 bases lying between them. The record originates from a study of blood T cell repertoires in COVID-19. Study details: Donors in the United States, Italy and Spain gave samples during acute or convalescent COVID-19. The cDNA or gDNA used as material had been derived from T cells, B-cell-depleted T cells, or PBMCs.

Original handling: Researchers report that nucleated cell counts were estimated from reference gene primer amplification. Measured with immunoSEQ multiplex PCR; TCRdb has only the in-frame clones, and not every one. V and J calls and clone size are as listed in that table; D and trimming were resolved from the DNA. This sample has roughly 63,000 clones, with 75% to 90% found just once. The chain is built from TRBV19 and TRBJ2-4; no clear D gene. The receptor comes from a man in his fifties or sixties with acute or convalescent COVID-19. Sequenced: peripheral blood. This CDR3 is CASSIERRGIQYF. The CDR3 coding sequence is TGTGCCAGTAGTATAGAGCGGAGAGGCATTCAGTACTTC.